The 27 T cell receptor beta chains below come from one sample, sequenced in a study of identical twins (TCRdb year 2016). The library came from 5' RACE. The sequencer was an Illumina HiSeq 2000. TCRdb applied fastp at Q25 and MiXCR to the public reads, then kept only in-frame beta chains. Merged by CDR3 protein, the rows form single entries marked with the most common genes and DNA. Recorded for this sample are around 470,000 distinct CDR3 sequences; 12% to 15% of them occurred a single time. The leading ten clones occupy about 0.53% of the sample. The data also belong to a second study, concerning yellow fever vaccine responses in identical twins.

The sequenced sample was CD4+ T cells sorted from blood. The receptors shown here come from a young woman in good health.

The V and J genes are TRBV24-1 and TRBJ2-7; 11 bases map to TRBD2. Germline CDR1 is KGHDR and CDR2 is SFDVKD. With 3 bases clipped from V and 3 bases from J, the junction kept 6 bases outside the gene matches. The CDR3 sequence is 16 residues long. CDR3 amino acids: CATSDPTSGVLYEQYF. CDR3 DNA sequence: TGTGCCACCAGTGATCCGACTAGCGGGGTTCTCTACGAGCAGTACTTC.

The CDR3 nucleotides read TGTGCCAGCGGCGACAGGGCTGAAGCTTTCTTT. The encoded protein is CASGDRAEAFF. The V and J genes are TRBV6-2 or TRBV6-3 and TRBJ1-1; TRBD1 agrees at 7 bases. The trim removed 8 bases at V and 6 bases at J, leaving 3 bases unmatched. This CDR3 contains 11 residues. CDR1 and CDR2 from the germline V gene are MNHEY and SVGEGT.

J is TRBJ1-2 and V is TRBV3-1; no clear D gene. This CDR3 has 12 amino acids. The germline V gene has CDR1 LGHDT and CDR2 YNNKEL (reference sequence). V was shortened by 2 bases and J by 8 bases, with 9 bases between the two germline ends. In nucleotides, the CDR3 is TGTGCCAGCAGCCAACGCTGGGGAGGCTACACCTTC. It yields the protein CASSQRWGGYTF.

The chain is built from TRBV25-1 and TRBJ2-3; D possibly uses TRBD1 or TRBD2 (6 bases each). Trimming took off 1 base at V and 6 bases at J, with 8 bases between the two ends. This CDR3 has 13 amino acids. Looked up from germline, CDR1 is MGHDK and CDR2 is SYGVNS. CDR3 sequence: CASSESGADTQYF. Written as DNA, the CDR3 is TGTGCCAGCAGTGAATCGGGGGCCGATACGCAGTATTTT. The full variable domain, rest sourced from reference TRBV25-1 and TRBJ2-3, is EADIYQTPRYLVIGTGKKITLECSQTMGHDKMYWYQQDPGMELHLIHYSYGVNSTEKGDLSSESTVSRIRTEHFPLTLESARPSHTSQYLCASSESGADTQYFGPGTRLTVL.

The chain has TRBV2 and TRBJ2-7; 8 bases map to TRBD1. J was trimmed by 2 bases and V by 6 bases; bases with no gene match: 9. CDR1 SNHLY and CDR2 FYNNEI come from the germline V gene. The CDR3 totals 15 residues. The CDR3 region is CASSQGTGQAYEQYF. The CDR3 region has the DNA TGTGCCAGCAGCCAAGGGACAGGACAAGCCTACGAGCAGTACTTC.

This clonotype has only a few counts. The gene calls are TRBV5-1 and TRBJ2-5; D could derive from TRBD1 or TRBD2 (5 bases each). Germline assignment: CDR1 SGHRS and CDR2 YFSETQ. This CDR3 contains 14 residues. V lost 6 bases and J 4 bases, leaving 16 bases between the germline ends. CDR3 nucleotides: TGCGCCAGCACCCCAGGGATAGAGGGAGAGACCCAGTACTTC. Its translation is CASTPGIEGETQYF.

The chain has TRBV24-1 and TRBJ1-1, with TRBD1 identical over 7 bases. There are 15 residues in the CDR3. V dropped 3 bases and J dropped 12; count of bases not matched to a gene: 15. Per germline, CDR1 KGHDR and CDR2 SFDVKD. Here the CDR3 DNA reads TGTGCCACCAGTGATGCTTCCGGGACAGCGTCTATTCCTTTCTTT. It is translated as CATSDASGTASIPFF.

The chain uses TRBV7-2 and TRBJ2-7, with 7 bases that match TRBD2. Germline CDR1 reads SGHTA; CDR2 reads FQGNSA. CDR3 length equals 16 residues. V lost 0 bases and J lost 3; bases outside the gene matches: 8. Here the CDR3 reads CASSLAPPGLSYEQYF. The CDR3 DNA reads as TGTGCCAGCAGCTTAGCCCCTCCGGGACTAAGCTACGAGCAGTACTTC.

The rearrangement joins TRBV24-1 to TRBJ2-7; 15 bases map to TRBD2. Germline V lookup: CDR1 KGHDR, CDR2 SFDVKD. The CDR3 totals 20 residues. The J segment lost 2 bases and the V segment lost 7 bases, leaving 17 bases of the junction unmatched. DNA for the CDR3: TGTGCCACCAGCCTTGGTGGCACGGGACTAGCGGGAGGACTCCCCTACGAGCAGTACTTC. Its protein is CATSLGGTGLAGGLPYEQYF.

This clonotype was counted a few times. The chain couples TRBV18 to TRBJ2-1; D uncertain. The germline V and J ends were trimmed by 0 bases and 9 bases, with 9 bases remaining between them. CDR1 and CDR2 from the germline V gene are KGHSH and LQKENI. This CDR3 contains 13 residues. The CDR3 nucleotides read TGTGCCAGCTCACCACCGCATCTGGGTGAGCAGTTCTTC. Translated, it gives CASSPPHLGEQFF.

The rearrangement links TRBV3-1 to TRBJ2-7, with D tentatively TRBD2 (6 bases). V lost 0 bases, J lost 9 bases, and 24 bases lay in between. Germline lookup yields CDR1 LGHDT and CDR2 YNNKEL (reference sequence). This CDR3 is 17 amino acids long. In DNA, the CDR3 is TGTGCCAGCAGCCAAGATTGGGCGACTAGGACCTACGTTGGGCAGTACTTC. Its protein is CASSQDWATRTYVGQYF.

The chain carries TRBV5-6 and TRBJ1-5, with TRBD1 matching 8 bases. CDR1 and CDR2 from the germline V gene are SGHDT and YYEEEE. This CDR3 is built from 15 residues. Unmatched junction bases numbered 4, after V lost 0 bases and J lost 5 bases. The CDR3 here is CASSLGQGIDQPQHF. For the CDR3, the DNA is TGTGCCAGCAGCTTGGGACAGGGGATTGATCAGCCCCAGCATTTT.

The rearrangement uses TRBV12-3 or TRBV12-4 and TRBJ2-3; D is unclear. Trimming took 6 bases from V and 2 from J, leaving 18 bases between them. This CDR3 has 16 amino acids. Here the CDR3 reads CASRAQAAIYTDTQYF. CDR3 nucleotides: TGTGCCAGCAGAGCTCAGGCGGCGATATACACAGATACGCAGTATTTT.

The J gene is TRBJ2-7, the V gene TRBV28; 9 nucleotides line up with TRBD1. The CDR3 extends over 15 amino acids. The J segment lost 3 bases and the V segment lost 5 bases, leaving 8 bases of the junction unmatched. The germline gives CDR1 MDHEN, CDR2 SYDVKM. CDR3 nucleotides: TGTGCCAGCAGTCAAATGACAGGGGGGAACTACGAGCAGTACTTC. Protein sequence: CASSQMTGGNYEQYF.

This clonotype has a handful of counts. This chain uses TRBV20-1 with TRBJ2-7, with 9 bases matching TRBD2. J lost 4 bases, V lost 5 bases, and 9 bases had no gene match. The CDR3 is made up of 14 amino acids. The germline gives CDR1 DFQATT, CDR2 SNEGSKA (reference sequence). CDR3 sequence reads: CSAPTSGLGYEQYF. In DNA, the CDR3 is TGCAGTGCTCCGACTAGCGGCCTTGGGTACGAGCAGTACTTC.

V and J are TRBV20-1 and TRBJ2-7; TRBD2 agrees at 7 bases. Per the germline V gene, CDR1 is DFQATT and CDR2 is SNEGSKA (reference sequence). With 6 bases clipped from V and 2 bases from J, the junction kept 13 bases outside the gene matches. The length of the CDR3 is 15 residues. This CDR3 is CSATRVGGNTYEQYF. CDR3 coding DNA: TGCAGTGCCACGAGGGTGGGGGGGAACACCTACGAGCAGTACTTC.

Here the CDR3 reads CASSAPGFDSPLHF. CDR3 coding DNA: TGTGCCAGCAGCGCCCCGGGTTTCGATTCACCCCTCCACTTT. The chain couples TRBV7-6 to TRBJ1-6; D remains ambiguous. The V and J ends lost 5 bases and 8 bases respectively, with 13 bases between them. This CDR3 is built from 14 residues. Germline V gene lookup returns CDR1 SGHVS and CDR2 FNYEAQ.

The chain combines TRBV30 with TRBJ2-1; perhaps TRBD2 as D (5 bases). CDR3 length: 13 amino acids. Trimming took off 3 bases at V and 8 bases at J, with 14 bases between the two ends. Germline V gene sequence: CDR1 GTSNPN, CDR2 SVGIG (reference sequence). The CDR3 DNA follows: TGTGCCTGGAGGCAGAGGGCCTCGGATGAGCAGTTCTTC. Its translation is CAWRQRASDEQFF.

This clonotype occurred a few times. The V and J genes are TRBV11-2 and TRBJ2-2; 8 bases fit TRBD2. The germline V gene encodes CDR1 SGHAT and CDR2 FQNNGV. This CDR3 region has 17 residues. J gave up 7 bases and V 5 bases, and 15 bases lay outside the gene matches. In nucleotides, the CDR3 is TGTGCCAGCAGCGTTAACAGCGGGGGCCACTATGGCGGGGAGCTGTTTTTT. Protein product: CASSVNSGGHYGGELFF. The full variable domain, completed using reference TRBV11-2 and TRBJ2-2, is EAGVAQSPRYKIIEKRQSVAFWCNPISGHATLYWYQQILGQGPKLLIQFQNNGVVDDSQLPKDRFSAERLKGVDSTLKIQPAKLEDSAVYLCASSVNSGGHYGGELFFGEGSRLTVL.

This clonotype occurred a few times. The CDR3 region is CASSLPLQETQYF. CDR3 sequence (DNA): TGCGCCAGCAGCTTGCCATTGCAAGAGACCCAGTACTTC. V is TRBV5-1 and J is TRBJ2-5; D unresolved. The V end was cut by 1 base, the J end by 2 bases, with 6 bases between. The CDR3 length is 13 residues. Germline V gives CDR1 SGHRS, CDR2 YFSETQ.

This clonotype was picked up a small number of times. This sequence joins TRBV15 and TRBJ2-5; D is uncertain. Germline CDR1 is LNHNV and CDR2 is YYDKDF (reference sequence). V lost 3 bases and J 3 bases, leaving 14 bases between the germline ends. The CDR3 sequence is 15 residues long. CDR3 region: CATSRRRTPEETQYF. Here the CDR3 DNA reads TGTGCCACCAGCAGGAGGCGAACACCGGAAGAGACCCAGTACTTC.

This clonotype was found many times. The rearrangement uses TRBV6-2 or TRBV6-3 and TRBJ2-1; D possibly corresponds to TRBD2 (5 bases). The CDR3 extends over 13 amino acids. Germline lookup yields CDR1 MNHEY and CDR2 SVGEGT. Trimming took off 6 bases at V and 6 bases at J, with 12 bases between the two ends. The CDR3 DNA reads as TGTGCCAGCAGAAAGGACTCCCCCAATGAGCAGTTCTTC. Protein product: CASRKDSPNEQFF.

The V and J genes are TRBV4-2 and TRBJ2-1; 15 nucleotides match TRBD2. CDR3 size: 17 residues. From germline, CDR1 is LGHNA and CDR2 YNFKEQ. The ends lost 4 bases at V and 8 bases at J; junction bases unmatched: 9. The CDR3 nucleotides are TGTGCCAGCAGCCGGAGCGGGACTAGCGGGGGGAACGATGAGCAGTTCTTC. Its protein is CASSRSGTSGGNDEQFF.

At least ten counts were recorded for this clonotype. The genes are TRBV7-2 and TRBJ2-3, with D possibly TRBD1 on 6 matching bases. Germline V CDR1 and CDR2: SGHTA, FQGNSA. The CDR3 loop spans 18 amino acids. The germline V and J ends were trimmed by 1 base and 0 bases, with 17 bases remaining between them. DNA for the CDR3: TGTGCCAGCAGCTTAGGGCAGGGGCTAGCCTCTAGCACAGATACGCAGTATTTT. Residues: CASSLGQGLASSTDTQYF.

This clonotype was observed at least ten times. The V gene is TRBV12-3 or TRBV12-4, the J gene TRBJ2-1; maybe TRBD1 (6 bases). The CDR3 runs 14 residues. V shed 3 bases and J shed 8 bases, with 14 bases lying between them. In DNA form, the CDR3 reads TGTGCCAGCAGTTTTTTGGGGGCACGGGATGAGCAGTTCTTC. Translating gives CASSFLGARDEQFF.

This clonotype occurred many times. The V call is TRBV20-1, the J call TRBJ1-5, with TRBD1 matching over 7 bases. V trimming: 6 bases; J trimming: 3 bases; junction bases outside the gene matches: 5. Germline V gene data show CDR1 as DFQATT and CDR2 as SNEGSKA (reference sequence). The length of the CDR3 is 13 residues. CDR3 in DNA: TGCAGTGCGCCGGGACAGTTCAATCAGCCCCAGCATTTT. Translating gives CSAPGQFNQPQHF.

This clonotype was seen a handful of times. The chain uses TRBV5-5 and TRBJ2-2; D is uncertain. The V gene's germline CDR1 is SGHKS and CDR2 YYEKEE (reference sequence). The germline V and J ends were trimmed by 3 bases and 0 bases, with 6 bases remaining between them. This CDR3 is built from 14 residues. The CDR3 reads CASSSAANTGELFF. CDR3 DNA: TGTGCCAGCAGCTCCGCAGCGAACACCGGGGAGCTGTTTTTT.